The 22 T cell receptor beta chains below come from one sample, sequenced in a study of T cell responses to AZD1222 COVID-19 vaccine. The data were produced by immunoSEQ multiplex PCR, yet TCRdb's version contains in-frame clones alone and is incomplete. The top ten clones hold approximately 5.8% of a sample with some 83,000 clones, 90% of them seen once. The material sequenced was peripheral blood, taken on day 0 of AZD1222 vaccination. The receptors stem from an adult in good health.

J is TRBJ1-3 and V is TRBV2; D gene unclear. CDR1 SNHLY and CDR2 FYNNEI come from the germline V gene. This CDR3 is built from 17 residues. V was shortened by 10 bases and J by 1 base, with 23 bases between the two germline ends. The CDR3 reads CAIETPLIGRSGNTIYF. CDR3 bases: TGTGCCATCGAGACTCCCCTCATAGGAAGGTCTGGAAACACCATATATTTT.

The chain links TRBV7-2 to TRBJ2-7; 8 nucleotides match TRBD1. The germline V gene encodes CDR1 SGHTA and CDR2 FQGNSA. The CDR3 consists of 14 residues. V shed 2 bases, J shed 6 bases, and the junction held 6 bases outside the gene matches. CDR3 nucleotides: TGTGCCAGCAGCTTACCCCAGGGGGCCGGCGAGCAGTACTTC. It codes for CASSLPQGAGEQYF.

The rearrangement links TRBV15 to TRBJ2-5; TRBD1 might be the D (5 bases). Deletions cut 0 bases from V and 5 bases from J, with 10 bases between. This CDR3 contains 14 residues. CDR1 LNHNV and CDR2 YYDKDF come from the germline V gene (reference sequence). CDR3 DNA sequence: TGTGCCACCAGCAGAGAAGGGGCCGGGGAGACCCAGTACTTC. It specifies CATSREGAGETQYF.

V is TRBV3-1 (or the pseudogene TRBV3-2) and J is TRBJ2-5, with a tentative D call TRBD2 (5 bases). The germline V gene has CDR1 LGHDT and CDR2 YNNKEL (reference sequence). Trimming took 0 bases from V and 1 from J, leaving 9 bases between them. The CDR3 runs to 15 residues. This chain's CDR3 is CASSQDWLAQETQYF. For the CDR3, the DNA is TGTGCCAGCAGCCAAGATTGGCTAGCCCAAGAGACCCAGTACTTC.

This chain connects TRBV27 to TRBJ2-7, with unresolved D. The germline V gene has CDR1 MNHEY and CDR2 SMNVEV (reference sequence). V gave up 3 bases and J gave up 1 base, with 7 bases separating them. CDR3 size: 13 residues. CDR3 coding DNA: TGTGCCAGCAGTTTCTCAATTTCCTACGAGCAGTACTTC. It yields the protein CASSFSISYEQYF.

V gene TRBV7-2 combines with J gene TRBJ2-3; no clear D gene. This CDR3 contains 15 residues. In germline, CDR1 is SGHTA, CDR2 FQGNSA. Trimming removed 5 bases at V and 1 base at J, with 13 bases between. The CDR3 loop is CASSLTAVRTDTQYF. The CDR3 DNA sequence: TGTGCCAGCAGCCTCACGGCGGTACGCACAGATACGCAGTATTTT.

The rearrangement uses TRBV5-6 and TRBJ2-2, with TRBD1 identical over 10 bases. From germline, CDR1 is SGHDT and CDR2 YYEEEE. Unmatched junction bases numbered 6, after V lost 5 bases and J lost 5 bases. This CDR3 has 15 amino acids. The CDR3 spells CASRLRDRGTGELFF. In DNA form, the CDR3 reads TGTGCCAGCAGGCTTCGGGACAGGGGAACCGGGGAGCTGTTTTTT.

The chain employs TRBV19 and TRBJ2-5, with TRBD1 matching 11 bases. This CDR3 is built from 15 residues. Germline V gene sequence: CDR1 LNHDA, CDR2 SQIVND (reference sequence). The V and J ends lost 5 bases and 5 bases, in that order; junction bases with no gene match: 7. CDR3 in amino acids: CASSPWTGGRETQYF. The CDR3 region has the DNA TGTGCCAGTAGTCCATGGACAGGGGGCAGGGAGACCCAGTACTTC.

This chain uses TRBV18 with TRBJ1-1, with 7 bases fitting TRBD1. Germline-derived CDR1 and CDR2 are KGHSH and LQKENI. The CDR3 totals 13 residues. V trimming: 4 bases; J trimming: 4 bases; junction bases outside the gene matches: 3. DNA of the CDR3: TGTGCCAGCTCACGACAGGGCAGCACTGAAGCTTTCTTT. This gives the protein CASSRQGSTEAFF.

The V call is TRBV5-1, the J call TRBJ1-5; no firm D call. CDR3 length equals 13 residues. V was trimmed by 4 bases and J by 1 base, leaving 6 bases between them. Germline CDR1 is SGHRS and CDR2 is YFSETQ. The CDR3 spells CASSHGSNQPQHF. CDR3 nucleotides: TGCGCCAGCAGCCACGGGAGCAATCAGCCCCAGCATTTT.

In its sample, this clone was seen once. The genes are TRBV11-3 and TRBJ1-2; D is ambiguous. CDR1 and CDR2 from the germline V gene are SGHNT and YENEEA. CDR3 size: 13 residues. Trimming pared 5 bases from V and 3 bases from J, leaving 10 bases between. CDR3 bases: TGTGCCAGCAGCCCGGGGTCCGACTATGGCTACACCTTC. Protein: CASSPGSDYGYTF.

V gene TRBV11-3 combines with J gene TRBJ2-7; 13 bases fit TRBD2. The CDR3 consists of 16 residues. CDR1 and CDR2 (germline): SGHNT, YENEEA. V was pared by 5 bases and J by 4 bases, with 8 bases of the junction left unmatched. CDR3 DNA: TGTGCCAGCAGCCCCCCCGGGACTAGCGGGATATACGAGCAGTACTTC. It specifies CASSPPGTSGIYEQYF. Variable domain in full (rest from reference TRBV11-3 and TRBJ2-7): EAGVVQSPRYKIIEKKQPVAFWCNPISGHNTLYWYLQNLGQGPELLIRYENEEAVDDSQLPKDRFSAERLKGVDSTLKIQPAELGDSAVYLCASSPPGTSGIYEQYFGPGTRLTVT.

The chain employs TRBV6-4 and TRBJ2-1, with TRBD2 identical over 11 bases. The J segment lost 7 bases and the V segment lost 3 bases, leaving 5 bases of the junction unmatched. CDR1 and CDR2 from the germline V gene are MRHNA and SNTAGT. CDR3 length: 15 amino acids. The CDR3 DNA reads TGTGCCAGCAGTGAACTAGCGGGGGCCAAAAATGAGCAGTTCTTC. Its protein product is CASSELAGAKNEQFF.

The V and J genes are TRBV3-1 (or the pseudogene TRBV3-2) and TRBJ2-1; 7 positions agree with TRBD1. Germline CDR1 and CDR2: LGHDT and YNNKEL (reference sequence). The CDR3 extends over 17 amino acids. V trimming: 2 bases; J trimming: 1 base; junction bases outside the gene matches: 8. The CDR3, as DNA: TGTGCCAGCAGCCAATCAACAGGGGAACGGTCCTACAATGAGCAGTTCTTC. It translates to CASSQSTGERSYNEQFF.

The chain is built from TRBV5-1 and TRBJ2-7; 10 bases match TRBD1. Per the germline V gene, CDR1 is SGHRS and CDR2 is YFSETQ. The CDR3 is made up of 17 amino acids. J gave up 4 bases and V 0 bases, and 10 bases lay outside the gene matches. The CDR3 DNA reads TGCGCCAGCAGCTTGGTAACTGGGGGGACAGGGGATTACGAGCAGTACTTC. Translation gives CASSLVTGGTGDYEQYF.

The chain joins TRBV5-1 to TRBJ2-3; D may be TRBD2 (5 bases). The CDR3 is 13 residues long. The ends were cut back, 1 base at V and 3 bases at J, with 6 bases in the middle. Per germline, CDR1 SGHRS and CDR2 YFSETQ. The chain's CDR3 is CASSLLATDTQYF. CDR3 nucleotide sequence: TGCGCCAGCAGCTTGCTAGCTACAGATACGCAGTATTTT.

As concerns this clone: No conserved phenylalanine or tryptophan ends this CDR3, so it is likely a read error. Because the CDR3's place on the DNA is in doubt, the DNA is left out and the CDR3 is given as listed by TCRdb. V and J are TRBV3-1 (or the pseudogene TRBV3-2) and TRBJ2-7; TRBD1, the D gene given by the table, was not confirmed from the DNA. Germline-derived CDR1 and CDR2 are LGHDT and YNNKEL (reference sequence). The CDR3 totals 14 residues, both ends included. The CDR3 sequence is CASSPTPADRAFFS.

The V gene is TRBV6-4, the J gene TRBJ1-2; TRBD1 matches 7 bases. The germline gives CDR1 MRHNA, CDR2 SNTAGT. V lost 6 bases, J lost 8 bases, and 15 bases stayed unmatched. The CDR3 covers 15 residues. CDR3 sequence reads: CASRNNLTGPLGYTF. The CDR3 nucleotides are TGTGCCAGCAGGAATAACCTGACAGGGCCGCTCGGCTACACCTTC.

The chain combines TRBV6-5 with TRBJ1-5; the D is unclear. Germline V lookup: CDR1 MNHEY, CDR2 SVGAGI. Trimming removed 5 bases at V and 0 bases at J, with 8 bases between. This CDR3 is built from 14 residues. CDR3 nucleotides: TGTGCCAGCAGTCCACTGTATAGCAATCAGCCCCAGCATTTT. It is translated as CASSPLYSNQPQHF.

The J gene is TRBJ1-1, the V gene TRBV7-6, with 7 bases aligning to TRBD1. This CDR3 has 15 residues. V trimming: 5 bases; J trimming: 5 bases; junction bases outside the gene matches: 11. CDR1 and CDR2 (germline): SGHVS, FNYEAQ. CDR3 sequence reads: CASSRTQTRGTEAFF. The DNA for the CDR3 is TGTGCCAGCAGCCGAACCCAGACCAGGGGGACTGAAGCTTTCTTT. Complete variable domain (other parts from reference TRBV7-6 and TRBJ1-1): GAGVSQSPRYKVTKRGQDVALRCDPISGHVSLYWYRQALGQGPEFLTYFNYEAQQDKSGLPNDRFSAERPEGSISTLTIQRTEQRDSAMYRCASSRTQTRGTEAFFGQGTRLTVV.

This clone was seen once. This chain connects TRBV28 to TRBJ1-3; D is unclear. The CDR3 runs 15 residues. Germline loops: CDR1 MDHEN, CDR2 SYDVKM. V was pared by 3 bases and J by 0 bases, with 9 bases between. The CDR3 sequence is CASSFRGYSGNTIYF. Written as DNA, the CDR3 is TGTGCCAGCAGTTTTCGGGGATACTCTGGAAACACCATATATTTT.

V is TRBV30 and J is TRBJ2-7, with 10 positions matching TRBD1. Germline CDR1 and CDR2: GTSNPN and SVGIG (reference sequence). This CDR3 has 17 amino acids. The V segment lost 1 base and the J segment 3 bases; nucleotides outside the gene matches: 12. CDR3 region: CAWSDSGGTGAYYEQYF. CDR3 nucleotides: TGTGCCTGGAGTGACTCGGGGGGGACAGGGGCTTACTACGAGCAGTACTTC.